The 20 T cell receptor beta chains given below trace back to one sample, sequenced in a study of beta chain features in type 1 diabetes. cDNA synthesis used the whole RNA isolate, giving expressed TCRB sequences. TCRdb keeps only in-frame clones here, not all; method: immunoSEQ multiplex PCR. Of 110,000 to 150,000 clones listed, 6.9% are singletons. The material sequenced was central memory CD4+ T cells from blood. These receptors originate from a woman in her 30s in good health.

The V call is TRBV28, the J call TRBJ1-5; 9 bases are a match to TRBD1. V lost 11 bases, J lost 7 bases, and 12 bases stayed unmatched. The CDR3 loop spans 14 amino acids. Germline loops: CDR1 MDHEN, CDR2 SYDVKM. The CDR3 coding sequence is TGTGCCGGAAGAAGGACAGGGGAGGGACAGCCCCAGCATTTT. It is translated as CAGRRTGEGQPQHF.

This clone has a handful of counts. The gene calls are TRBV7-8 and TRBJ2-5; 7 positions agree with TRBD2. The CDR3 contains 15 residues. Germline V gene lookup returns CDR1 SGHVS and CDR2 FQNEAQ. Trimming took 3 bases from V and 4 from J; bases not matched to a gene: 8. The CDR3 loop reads CASSLSGTIGETQYF. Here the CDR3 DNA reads TGTGCCAGCAGCTTGTCCGGGACTATCGGAGAGACCCAGTACTTC.

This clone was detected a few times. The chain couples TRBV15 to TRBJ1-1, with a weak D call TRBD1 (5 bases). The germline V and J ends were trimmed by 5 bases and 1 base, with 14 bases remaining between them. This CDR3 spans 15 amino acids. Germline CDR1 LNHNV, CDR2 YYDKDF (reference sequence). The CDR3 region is CATSVGVGRNTEAFF. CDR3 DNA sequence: TGTGCCACCAGCGTAGGGGTAGGACGGAACACTGAAGCTTTCTTT.

CDR3 DNA sequence: TGTGCCAGCAGAGGACTAGCTGTCACAGATACGCAGTATTTT. It is translated as CASRGLAVTDTQYF. The chain has TRBV7-3 and TRBJ2-3, with 8 bases fitting TRBD2. CDR3 length: 14 amino acids. J gave up 2 bases and V 6 bases, and 4 bases lay outside the gene matches. CDR1 and CDR2 (germline): SGHTA, FQGTGA.

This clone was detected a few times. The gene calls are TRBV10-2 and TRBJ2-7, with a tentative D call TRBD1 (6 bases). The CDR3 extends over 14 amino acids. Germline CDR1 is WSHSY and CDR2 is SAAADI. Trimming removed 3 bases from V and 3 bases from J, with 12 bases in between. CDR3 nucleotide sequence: TGCGCCAGCAGTGAACAGGGTCAATTCTACGAGCAGTACTTC. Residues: CASSEQGQFYEQYF.

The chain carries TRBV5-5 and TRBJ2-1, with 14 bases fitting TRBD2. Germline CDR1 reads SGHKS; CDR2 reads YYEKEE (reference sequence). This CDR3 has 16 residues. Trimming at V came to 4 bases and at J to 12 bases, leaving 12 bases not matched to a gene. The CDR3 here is CASSPSPGLAGEGQFF. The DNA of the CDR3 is TGTGCCAGCAGCCCGAGCCCGGGACTAGCGGGAGAGGGGCAGTTCTTC.

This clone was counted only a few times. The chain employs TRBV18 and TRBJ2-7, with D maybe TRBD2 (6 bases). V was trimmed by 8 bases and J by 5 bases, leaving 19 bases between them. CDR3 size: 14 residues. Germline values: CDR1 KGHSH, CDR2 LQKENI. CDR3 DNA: TGTGCCAGCCATGGAACTAGTAGCGGCCACGAGCAGTACTTC. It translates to CASHGTSSGHEQYF.

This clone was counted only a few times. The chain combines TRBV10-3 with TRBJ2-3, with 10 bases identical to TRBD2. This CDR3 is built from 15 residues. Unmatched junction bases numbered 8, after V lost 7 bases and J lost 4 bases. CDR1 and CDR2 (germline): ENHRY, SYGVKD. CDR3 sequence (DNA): TGTGCCATCACTGATCCTAGCGGGAGCTCAGATACGCAGTATTTT. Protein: CAITDPSGSSDTQYF.

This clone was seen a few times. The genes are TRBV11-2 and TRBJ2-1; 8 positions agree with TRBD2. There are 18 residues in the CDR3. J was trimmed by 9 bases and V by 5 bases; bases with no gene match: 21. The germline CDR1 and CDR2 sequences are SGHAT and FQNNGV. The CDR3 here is CASSPGLAGFRGSGEQFF. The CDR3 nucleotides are TGTGCCAGCAGCCCCGGACTAGCCGGGTTCCGAGGCTCGGGTGAGCAGTTCTTC.

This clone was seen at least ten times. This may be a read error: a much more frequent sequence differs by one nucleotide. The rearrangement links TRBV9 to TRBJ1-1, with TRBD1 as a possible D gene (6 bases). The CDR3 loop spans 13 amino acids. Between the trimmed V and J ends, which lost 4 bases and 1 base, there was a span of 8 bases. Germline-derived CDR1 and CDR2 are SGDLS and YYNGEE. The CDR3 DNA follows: TGTGCCAGCAGCTTACAGGGGAACACTGAAGCTTTCTTT. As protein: CASSLQGNTEAFF.

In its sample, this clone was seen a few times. The CDR3 DNA is TGTGCCAGCTGCCCGGGACAGGGACAGCCCCAGCATTTT. The encoded protein is CASCPGQGQPQHF. The chain uses TRBV27 and TRBJ1-5; 9 bases line up with TRBD1. This CDR3 region has 13 residues. Germline V CDR1 and CDR2: MNHEY, SMNVEV (reference sequence). The trim removed 8 bases at V and 7 bases at J, leaving 6 bases unmatched.

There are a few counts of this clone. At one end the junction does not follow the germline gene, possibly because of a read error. The CDR3 loop is CAISDEGRGNTEAFF. In DNA, the CDR3 is TGTGCCATCAGTGATGAGGGGAGGGGGAACACTGAAGCTTTCTTT. V usage is TRBV6-1 and J usage is TRBJ1-1, with D possibly TRBD1 on 5 matching bases. CDR1 and CDR2 (germline): MNHNS, SASEGT. The CDR3 length is 15 residues.

CDR3 protein: CASRPGTSAGELFF. Written as DNA, the CDR3 is TGTGCCAGCAGACCCGGGACTAGCGCCGGGGAGCTGTTTTTT. V gene TRBV14 combines with J gene TRBJ2-2; 10 nucleotides match TRBD2. The CDR3 is 14 residues long. V shed 6 bases, J shed 6 bases, and the junction held 4 bases outside the gene matches. Germline values: CDR1 SGHDN, CDR2 FVKESK.

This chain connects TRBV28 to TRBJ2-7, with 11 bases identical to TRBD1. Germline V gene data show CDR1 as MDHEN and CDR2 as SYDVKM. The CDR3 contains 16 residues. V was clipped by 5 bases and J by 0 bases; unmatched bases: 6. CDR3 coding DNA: TGTGCCAGCAGTAGGGAGGACAGGGGGCTCTCCTACGAGCAGTACTTC. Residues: CASSREDRGLSYEQYF.

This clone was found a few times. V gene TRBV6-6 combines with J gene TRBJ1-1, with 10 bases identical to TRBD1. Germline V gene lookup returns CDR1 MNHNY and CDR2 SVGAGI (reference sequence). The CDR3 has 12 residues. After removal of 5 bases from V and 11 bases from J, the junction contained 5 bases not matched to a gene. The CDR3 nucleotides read TGTGCCAGCAGTGACAGGGGGCTCGTGGCTTTCTTT. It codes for CASSDRGLVAFF.

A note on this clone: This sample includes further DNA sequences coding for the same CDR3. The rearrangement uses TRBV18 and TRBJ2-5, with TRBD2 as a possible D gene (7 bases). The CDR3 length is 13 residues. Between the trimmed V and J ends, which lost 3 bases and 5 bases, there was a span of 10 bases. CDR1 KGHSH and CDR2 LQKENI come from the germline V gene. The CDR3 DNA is TGTGCCAGCTCACCGGGGGGGCTGGAGACCCAGTACTTC. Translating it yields CASSPGGLETQYF.

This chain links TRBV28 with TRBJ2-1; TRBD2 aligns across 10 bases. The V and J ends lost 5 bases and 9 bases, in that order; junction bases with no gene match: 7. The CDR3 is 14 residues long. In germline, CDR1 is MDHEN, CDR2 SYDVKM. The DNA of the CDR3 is TGTGCCAGCAGTCGAGCGGGAGGGCCTGGTGAGCAGTTCTTC. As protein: CASSRAGGPGEQFF.

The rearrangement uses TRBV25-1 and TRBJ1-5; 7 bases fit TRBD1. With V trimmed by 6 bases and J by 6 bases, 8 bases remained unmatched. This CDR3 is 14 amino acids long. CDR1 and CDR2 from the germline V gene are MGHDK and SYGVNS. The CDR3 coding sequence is TGTGCCAGCAGCCCGACAGGGCAGGGTCAGCCCCAGCATTTT. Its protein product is CASSPTGQGQPQHF.

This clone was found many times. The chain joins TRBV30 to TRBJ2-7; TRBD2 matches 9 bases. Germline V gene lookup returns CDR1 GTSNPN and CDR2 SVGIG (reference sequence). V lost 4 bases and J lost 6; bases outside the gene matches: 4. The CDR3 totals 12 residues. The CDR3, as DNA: TGTGCCTGGATAGCGGGAGTAGGCGAGCAGTACTTC. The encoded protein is CAWIAGVGEQYF.

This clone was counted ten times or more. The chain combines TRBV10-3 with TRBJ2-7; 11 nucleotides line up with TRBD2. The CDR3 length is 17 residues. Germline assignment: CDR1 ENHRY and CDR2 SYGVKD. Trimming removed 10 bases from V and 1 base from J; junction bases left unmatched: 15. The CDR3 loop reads CATQLAGGLGRSYEQYF. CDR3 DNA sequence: TGTGCCACCCAATTAGCGGGGGGGTTAGGGAGGTCCTACGAGCAGTACTTC.